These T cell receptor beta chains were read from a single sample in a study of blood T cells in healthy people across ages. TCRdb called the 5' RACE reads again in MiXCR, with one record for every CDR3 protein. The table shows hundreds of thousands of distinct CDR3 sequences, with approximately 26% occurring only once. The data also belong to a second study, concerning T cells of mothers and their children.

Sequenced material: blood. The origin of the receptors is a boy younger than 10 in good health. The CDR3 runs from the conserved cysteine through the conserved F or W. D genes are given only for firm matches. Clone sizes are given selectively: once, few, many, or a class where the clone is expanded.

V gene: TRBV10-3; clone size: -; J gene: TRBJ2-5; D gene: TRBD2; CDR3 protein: CAISGGGLAGGEETQYF; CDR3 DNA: TGTGCCATCAGTGGGGGAGGCCTAGCGGGAGGGGAAGAGACCCAGTACTTC
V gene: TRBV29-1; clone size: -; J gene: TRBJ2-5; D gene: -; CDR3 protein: CSVRGQQGAETQYF; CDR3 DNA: TGCAGCGTCAGGGGCCAACAGGGTGCCGAGACCCAGTACTTC
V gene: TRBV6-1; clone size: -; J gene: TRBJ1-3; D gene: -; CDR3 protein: CASSPPLTVNSGNTIYF; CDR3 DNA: TGTGCCAGCAGTCCCCCGCTGACAGTGAACTCTGGAAACACCATATATTTT
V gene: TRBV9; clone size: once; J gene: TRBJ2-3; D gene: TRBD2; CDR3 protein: CASSVASGGGTDTQYF; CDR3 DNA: TGTGCCAGCAGCGTAGCTAGCGGGGGAGGGACAGATACGCAGTATTTT
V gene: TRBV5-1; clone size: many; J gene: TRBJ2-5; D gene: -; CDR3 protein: CASSLQYQETQYF; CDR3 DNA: TGCGCCAGCAGCTTGCAGTACCAAGAGACCCAGTACTTC
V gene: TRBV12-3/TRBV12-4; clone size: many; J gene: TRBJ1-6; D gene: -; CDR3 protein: CASSLNGGALHF; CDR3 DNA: TGTGCCAGCAGTTTGAATGGGGGTGCCCTCCACTTT
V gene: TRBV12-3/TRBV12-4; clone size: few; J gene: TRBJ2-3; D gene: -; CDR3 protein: CASSLRNTQYF; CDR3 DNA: TGTGCCAGCAGTTTGAGAAATACGCAGTATTTT
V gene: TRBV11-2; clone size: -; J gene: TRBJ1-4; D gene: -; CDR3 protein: CASSLEPEGGKLFF; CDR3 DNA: TGTGCCAGCAGCTTAGAACCCGAAGGCGGAAAACTGTTTTTT
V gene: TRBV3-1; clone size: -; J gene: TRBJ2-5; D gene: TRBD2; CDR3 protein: CASSQDPVGRGTQYF; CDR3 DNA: TGTGCCAGCAGCCAAGATCCGGTAGGGAGGGGGACCCAGTACTTC
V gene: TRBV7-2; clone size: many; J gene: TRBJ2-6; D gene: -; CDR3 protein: CASSTPGANVLTF; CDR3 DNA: TGTGCCAGCAGCACCCCTGGGGCCAACGTCCTGACTTTC
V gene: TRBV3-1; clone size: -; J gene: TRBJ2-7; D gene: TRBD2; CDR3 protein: CASSSGTSGITYEQYF; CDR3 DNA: TGTGCCAGCAGCTCTGGGACTAGCGGGATCACCTACGAGCAGTACTTC
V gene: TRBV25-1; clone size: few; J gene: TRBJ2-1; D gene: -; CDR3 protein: CASSTFSYNEQFF; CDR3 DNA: TGTGCCAGCAGCACATTCTCCTACAATGAGCAGTTCTTC
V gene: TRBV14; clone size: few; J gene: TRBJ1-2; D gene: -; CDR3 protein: CASSQTNLWYGYTF; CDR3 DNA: TGTGCCAGCAGCCAAACGAATCTTTGGTATGGCTACACCTTC
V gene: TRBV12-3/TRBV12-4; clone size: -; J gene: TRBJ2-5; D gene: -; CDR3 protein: CASSQVAKGTQYF; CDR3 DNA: TGTGCCAGCAGTCAGGTGGCAAAAGGGACCCAGTACTTC
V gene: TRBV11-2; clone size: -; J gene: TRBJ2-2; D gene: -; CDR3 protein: CASSLVLGDTGELFF; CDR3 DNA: TGTGCCAGCAGCCTCGTCTTGGGGGACACCGGGGAGCTGTTTTTT
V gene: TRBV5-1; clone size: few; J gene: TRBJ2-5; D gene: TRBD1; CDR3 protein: CASSFVDRELEETQYF; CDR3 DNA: TGCGCCAGCAGCTTTGTGGACAGGGAGTTGGAAGAGACCCAGTACTTC
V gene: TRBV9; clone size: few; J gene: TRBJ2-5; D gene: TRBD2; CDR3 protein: CASSVWSGAGETQYF; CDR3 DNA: TGTGCCAGCAGCGTATGGAGCGGGGCCGGGGAGACCCAGTACTTC
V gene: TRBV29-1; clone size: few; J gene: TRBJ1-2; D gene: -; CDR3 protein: CSVPTAQGCGYTF; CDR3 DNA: TGCAGCGTCCCGACTGCACAGGGCTGTGGCTACACCTTC
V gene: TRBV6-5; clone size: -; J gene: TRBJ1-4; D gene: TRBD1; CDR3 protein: CASSYLSPGQGSGKLFF; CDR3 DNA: TGTGCCAGCAGTTACCTCTCTCCGGGACAGGGATCGGGAAAACTGTTTTTT
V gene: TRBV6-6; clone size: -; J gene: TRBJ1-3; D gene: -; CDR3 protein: CASSYGGNTIYF; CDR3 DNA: TGTGCCAGCAGCTACGGGGGAAACACCATATATTTT
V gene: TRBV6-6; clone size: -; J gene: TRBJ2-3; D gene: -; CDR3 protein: CASSYDGLKDTQYF; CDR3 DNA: TGTGCCAGCAGTTACGACGGGCTGAAGGATACGCAGTATTTT
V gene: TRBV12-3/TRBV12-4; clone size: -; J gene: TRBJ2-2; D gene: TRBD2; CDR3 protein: CASSPMGLAGGTTGELFF; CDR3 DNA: TGTGCCAGCAGTCCTATGGGACTAGCGGGGGGGACCACCGGGGAGCTGTTTTTT
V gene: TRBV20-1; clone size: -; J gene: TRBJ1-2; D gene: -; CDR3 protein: CSARDSGVGPVRGYTF; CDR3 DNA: TGCAGTGCTAGAGATTCTGGGGTCGGGCCAGTCAGGGGCTACACCTTC
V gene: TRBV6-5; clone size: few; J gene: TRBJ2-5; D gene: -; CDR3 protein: CASSYSGVVRETQYF; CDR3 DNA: TGTGCCAGCAGTTACTCAGGGGTGGTTCGGGAGACCCAGTACTTC
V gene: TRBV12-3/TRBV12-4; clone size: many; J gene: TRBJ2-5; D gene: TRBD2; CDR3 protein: CASSLASGEETQYF; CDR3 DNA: TGTGCCAGCAGCCTGGCTAGCGGCGAAGAGACCCAGTACTTC
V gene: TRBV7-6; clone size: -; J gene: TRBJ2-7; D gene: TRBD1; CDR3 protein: CASSLATGQGAHEQYF; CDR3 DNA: TGTGCCAGCAGCTTAGCCACCGGACAGGGTGCTCACGAGCAGTACTTC
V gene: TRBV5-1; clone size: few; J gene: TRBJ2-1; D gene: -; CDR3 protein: CASSLEAARGEQFF; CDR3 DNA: TGCGCCAGCAGCTTGGAGGCAGCCAGAGGAGAGCAGTTCTTC
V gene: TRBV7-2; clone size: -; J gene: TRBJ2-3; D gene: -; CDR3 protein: CASSLGAETDTQYF; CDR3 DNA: TGTGCCAGCAGCTTAGGGGCAGAAACAGATACGCAGTATTTT
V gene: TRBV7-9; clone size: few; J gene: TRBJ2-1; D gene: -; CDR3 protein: CASSGRHPYNEQFF; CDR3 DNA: TGTGCCAGCAGCGGCAGGCACCCTTACAATGAGCAGTTCTTC
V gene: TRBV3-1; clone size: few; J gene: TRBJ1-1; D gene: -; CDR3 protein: CASSPWIDGVPNYEAFF; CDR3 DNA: TGTGCCAGCAGCCCCTGGATCGACGGTGTACCGAACTATGAAGCTTTCTTT
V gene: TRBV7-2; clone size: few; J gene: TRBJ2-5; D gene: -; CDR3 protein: CASSGRLDGWVETQYF; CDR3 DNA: TGTGCCAGCAGCGGACGCCTGGACGGGTGGGTGGAGACCCAGTACTTC
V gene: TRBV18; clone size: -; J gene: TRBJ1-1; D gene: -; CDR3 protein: CASSPDLFDPGSGTEAFF; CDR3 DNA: TGTGCCAGCTCACCCGATCTTTTTGATCCGGGGTCGGGCACTGAAGCTTTCTTT
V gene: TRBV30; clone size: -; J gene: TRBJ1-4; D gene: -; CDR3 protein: CAWGLGTPGNEKLFF; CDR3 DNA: TGTGCCTGGGGTTTAGGAACCCCAGGGAATGAAAAACTGTTTTTT
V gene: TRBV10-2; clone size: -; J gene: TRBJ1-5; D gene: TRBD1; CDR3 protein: CASSESTGVAPQHF; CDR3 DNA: TGCGCCAGCAGTGAGTCTACAGGGGTGGCGCCCCAGCATTTT